Below are 11 T cell receptor beta chains sequenced from a single sample in a study of T cells in Graves' hyperthyroidism and ophthalmopathy. TCR beta CDR3 regions were amplified from RNA transcripts. The TCR CDR3 was amplified in a first-round RT-PCR using the HTBI primer set. TCRdb re-called the multiplex PCR reads with MiXCR, one entry per CDR3 protein. The table records about 400,000 distinct CDR3 sequences, around an eighth of them present only once. Sequencing was performed on blood. These receptors were taken from a man aged 50-60 years with Graves' ophthalmopathy.

This clonotype was seen many times. The chain couples TRBV5-1 to TRBJ2-3; unclear D gene. V was pared by 1 base and J by 2 bases, with 11 bases between. The CDR3 is made up of 15 amino acids. Per germline, CDR1 SGHRS and CDR2 YFSETQ. CDR3 protein: CASSLLADLTDTQYF. The CDR3 region has the DNA TGCGCCAGCAGCTTGCTCGCGGACCTCACAGATACGCAGTATTTT.

This clonotype has at least ten counts. This chain uses TRBV3-1 with TRBJ2-7; perhaps TRBD1 as D (6 bases). Trimming cost V 4 bases and J 3 bases, with 16 bases left between them. Per germline, CDR1 LGHDT and CDR2 YNNKEL (reference sequence). The CDR3 spans 15 residues. The CDR3 reads CASSRIRSRGYEQYF. In DNA, the CDR3 is TGTGCCAGCAGCCGCATACGGTCCAGGGGCTACGAGCAGTACTTC.

This clonotype was seen many times. J is TRBJ2-3 and V is TRBV28; the D gene is possibly TRBD2 (6 bases). Germline V CDR1 and CDR2: MDHEN, SYDVKM. The ends were cut back, 6 bases at V and 4 bases at J, with 14 bases in the middle. The CDR3 spans 14 residues. CDR3 nucleotide sequence: TGTGCCAGCAGATCGGGTTGGGGGGCAGATACGCAGTATTTT. Translated, it gives CASRSGWGADTQYF.

The chain joins TRBV20-1 to TRBJ2-3; 9 nucleotides agree with TRBD2. CDR1 DFQATT and CDR2 SNEGSKA come from the germline V gene (reference sequence). With V trimmed by 1 base and J by 6 bases, 5 bases remained unmatched. This CDR3 is 14 amino acids long. As DNA, the CDR3 is TGCAGTGCTAGAGGGAGTCTAGCGGGGGATACGCAGTATTTT. This encodes CSARGSLAGDTQYF.

This clonotype was counted ten times or more. The chain uses TRBV7-8 and TRBJ2-7, with D possibly called TRBD1 or TRBD2 (5 bases each). V dropped 0 bases and J dropped 3 bases, with 18 bases sitting between them. Germline CDR1 reads SGHVS; CDR2 reads FQNEAQ. This CDR3 is built from 17 residues. The CDR3 nucleotides read TGTGCCAGCAGCTTAGCGCTCTTGGGGCGGACTGACTACGAGCAGTACTTC. Its protein is CASSLALLGRTDYEQYF.

This clonotype has at least ten counts. This chain uses TRBV9 with TRBJ2-7; 7 positions agree with TRBD2. Germline loops: CDR1 SGDLS, CDR2 YYNGEE. This CDR3 has 14 amino acids. Losses at the gene ends were 5 bases for V and 7 bases for J; bases not matched to a gene: 12. CDR3 bases: TGTGCCAGCAGTTTGGGGCTAGCGGAGGGGGAGCAGTACTTC. As protein: CASSLGLAEGEQYF.

This clonotype was observed at least ten times. The chain joins TRBV11-1 to TRBJ2-3; no definite D call. V lost 5 bases to trimming and J lost 1 base, with 16 bases between them. This CDR3 comprises 16 residues. Germline-derived CDR1 and CDR2 are SGHAT and FQDESV (reference sequence). CDR3 residues: CASSNVLGSRTDTQYF. CDR3 in DNA: TGTGCCAGCAGCAACGTTCTGGGGTCTCGCACAGATACGCAGTATTTT.

This clonotype came up many times. J is TRBJ2-7 and V is TRBV20-1, with TRBD1 matching 10 bases. Germline loops: CDR1 DFQATT, CDR2 SNEGSKA (reference sequence). V gave up 5 bases and J gave up 5 bases; unmatched junction bases: 9. CDR3 size: 14 residues. The CDR3 sequence: CSAGLGTGDDEQYF. In nucleotides, the CDR3 is TGCAGTGCTGGTCTTGGGACAGGGGACGACGAGCAGTACTTC.

This clonotype appeared a few times. A much larger clone differs from this one at a single base, so this may be a read error. V usage is TRBV28 and J usage is TRBJ1-1, with 9 bases matching TRBD1. Per the germline V gene, CDR1 is MDHEN and CDR2 is SYDVKM. With 6 bases clipped from V and 4 bases from J, the junction kept 15 bases outside the gene matches. This CDR3 contains 17 residues. CDR3: CASRRTIQGARSTEAFF. The CDR3 DNA sequence: TGTGCCAGCAGGAGGACGATACAGGGGGCGCGATCCACTGAAGCTTTCTTT. Using reference TRBV28 and TRBJ1-1 for the parts outside the CDR3, the full variable domain is DVKVTQSSRYLVKRTGEKVFLECVQDMDHENMFWYRQDPGLGLRLIYFSYDVKMKEKGDIPEGYSVSREKKERFSLILESASTNQTSMYLCASRRTIQGARSTEAFFGQGTRLTVV.

In its sample, this clonotype was seen a few times. The J gene is TRBJ2-7, the V gene TRBV5-1; 8 nucleotides align to TRBD1. CDR3 size: 15 residues. Germline values: CDR1 SGHRS, CDR2 YFSETQ. The J segment lost 7 bases and the V segment lost 2 bases, leaving 11 bases of the junction unmatched. The CDR3 here is CASSLSSGGAAEQYF. The CDR3, as DNA: TGCGCCAGCAGCTTAAGTTCAGGGGGCGCGGCAGAGCAGTACTTC.

The sample holds many counts of this clonotype. DNA of the CDR3: TGTGCCAGCAGCCCCCGCCCTACCCTCTCCTACGAGCAGTACTTC. Translating gives CASSPRPTLSYEQYF. The chain recombines TRBV9 with TRBJ2-7, with unresolved D. V was shortened by 4 bases and J by 0 bases, with 14 bases between the two germline ends. The CDR3 contains 15 residues. Germline V gene data show CDR1 as SGDLS and CDR2 as YYNGEE. Full variable domain (rest looked up from reference TRBV9 and TRBJ2-7): DSGVTQTPKHLITATGQRVTLRCSPRSGDLSVYWYQQSLDQGLQFLIQYYNGEERAKGNILERFSAQQFPDLHSELNLSSLELGDSALYFCASSPRPTLSYEQYFGPGTRLTVT.